Given below is one TCR beta chain in context. Antigen unknown. The data belong to a study of human versus mouse CDR3 diversity and MHC coevolution. Study-level background: The immunoSEQ assay reportedly detects one in 200,000 T cells. Study-level findings and limits: Mice had fewer CDR3 deletions and insertions than humans on average. Humans had the largest estimated TCR beta repertoire, 1.5 million to 2 million clonotypes.

Naive CD4 T cells were sorted as CD45RO-negative, CD62L-positive. Assay used: immunoSEQ multiplex PCR; TCRdb lists only in-frame clones, some missing. This sample has tens of thousands of clones, with 90% to 95% found just once. The origin of this receptor is a person aged 55 to 75 in good health. Sequenced: naive CD4+ T cells from blood. Subset meaning: CD45RO-negative CD62L-positive naive CD4 T cells.

The CDR3 DNA follows: TGTGCCAGCAGTTTATCCCCCCGGGGGGATTCCTATGGCTACACCTTC. Its translation: CASSLSPRGDSYGYTF. This sequence joins TRBV27 and TRBJ1-2; tentatively, D is TRBD1 (5 bases). CDR1 MNHEY and CDR2 SMNVEV come from the germline V gene (reference sequence). The CDR3 has 16 amino acids. The V end lost 0 bases, the J end lost 4 bases, and 15 bases lay between the germline ends.